These T cell receptor beta chains were read from a single sample in a study of patients and donors after allogeneic stem cell transplantation. Each CDR3 protein gets one entry after TCRdb re-called the RT-PCR reads with MiXCR. Among fewer than 75,000 distinct CDR3 sequences, about 14% were seen once, and the ten largest hold around 30%. The sequenced sample was blood, either unsorted or a sorted T cell fraction (not recorded which). All receptors come from a human donor who was either an allogeneic HSCT recipient or a stem cell or donor lymphocyte infusion donor (not recorded which). It is not recorded whose cells these are; they may come from a transplant donor. The CDR3 runs from the conserved cysteine through the conserved F or W. The D gene is left open where the match is weak. Clone sizes are given selectively: once, few, many, or a class where the clone is expanded.

abundance	v_gene	j_gene	d_gene	CDR3nt	CDR3aa
many	TRBV27	TRBJ1-6	-	TGTGCCAGCAGCCTAAGGGACCTAAGATCCCTCCACTTT	CASSLRDLRSLHF
-	TRBV20-1	TRBJ2-1	-	TGCAGTGCTTCCCGGGGGCCCAATGAGCAGTTCTTC	CSASRGPNEQFF
-	TRBV13	TRBJ1-1	-	TGTGCCAGCAGCACGCTACCGACCTACACTGAAGCTTTCTTT	CASSTLPTYTEAFF
many	TRBV20-1	TRBJ2-2	TRBD2	TGCAGTGCTAGAGACGAGGCTAGCGGGAGCGTGACCGGGGAGCTGTTTTTT	CSARDEASGSVTGELFF
-	TRBV7-6	TRBJ2-2	-	TGTGCCAGCAGCTGGGTCGCCGGGGAGCTGTTTTTT	CASSWVAGELFF
-	TRBV6-5	TRBJ1-3	TRBD1	TGTGCCAGCAGTCGACAGGGGAGGGATCCCGGTGGTGGAAACACCATATATTTT	CASSRQGRDPGGGNTIYF
many	TRBV7-9	TRBJ1-1	-	TGTGCCAGCAGCACCCGGGACACCCTGAACACTGAAGCTTTCTTT	CASSTRDTLNTEAFF
-	TRBV7-2	TRBJ2-3	TRBD1	TGTGCCAGCAGCCAAACTGACAGGGGACCCTTAAGCACAGATACGCAGTATTTT	CASSQTDRGPLSTDTQYF
-	TRBV5-1	TRBJ2-1	-	TGCGCCAGCAGCGGAGAGACAGATGAGCAGTTCTTC	CASSGETDEQFF
medium-sized	TRBV19	TRBJ1-5	-	TGTGCCAGTAGTACAGGGCGCAATCAGCCCCAGCATTTT	CASSTGRNQPQHF
few	TRBV6-6	TRBJ2-1	TRBD2	TGTGCCAGCAGCCCTCCACTAGCGGGAGGGCCCCATGAGCAGTTCTTC	CASSPPLAGGPHEQFF
many	TRBV21-1	TRBJ2-7	-	TGTGCCAGCAGCAAAGCCCTTGACAGGTATTCCTACGAGCAGTACTTC	CASSKALDRYSYEQYF
many	TRBV6-5	TRBJ1-4	-	TGTGCCAGCAGTTATACCAGGGACGGAGCAACTAATGAAAAACTGTTTTTT	CASSYTRDGATNEKLFF
-	TRBV5-1	TRBJ2-2	-	TGCGCCAGCAGCTTGGTCGGCAGCGGGAACACCGGGGAGCTGTTTTTT	CASSLVGSGNTGELFF
few	TRBV6-5	TRBJ2-6	-	TGTGCCAGCGTTAGCCTCTCTGGGGCCAACGTCCTGACTTTC	CASVSLSGANVLTF
many	TRBV20-1	TRBJ1-5	-	TGCAGTGCTAGTAAGAGTTATTATCAGCCCCAGCATTTT	CSASKSYYQPQHF
few	TRBV7-9	TRBJ2-7	-	TGTGCCAGCAGCTTAGCTTCCTCAGGGACCTACGAGCAGTACTTC	CASSLASSGTYEQYF
-	TRBV3-1	TRBJ2-2	-	TGTGCCAGCAGCTTTTCTGGATGGTTCGCGAACACCGGGGAGCTGTTTTTT	CASSFSGWFANTGELFF
many	TRBV7-9	TRBJ1-2	TRBD1	TGTGCCAGCAGCGCCCCAGGGGGACTTAACTATGGCTACACCTTC	CASSAPGGLNYGYTF
-	TRBV10-3	TRBJ2-5	-	TGTGCCATCAGTGGGGGAGTGCCCTCAGAGCAGTACTTC	CAISGGVPSEQYF
few	TRBV18	TRBJ2-7	TRBD1	TGTGCCAGCTCACCACCGACAGGGCGCTACGAGCAGTACTTC	CASSPPTGRYEQYF
few	TRBV10-3	TRBJ2-7	-	TGTGCCATCAGTGAGGCGGACGGTGGTCGGGACGAGCAGTACTTC	CAISEADGGRDEQYF
-	TRBV3-1	TRBJ2-7	-	TGTGCCAGCAGCCAAGGTATAGCAGGCGCCGCGTCCTACGAGCAGTACTTC	CASSQGIAGAASYEQYF
many	TRBV6-1	TRBJ1-2	TRBD1	TGTGCCAGCGCAGGGGGATATGGCTACACCTTC	CASAGGYGYTF
few	TRBV20-1	TRBJ2-7	TRBD2	TGCAGTGCTAGAGATGGACTAGCGGGATCCTACGAGCAGTACTTC	CSARDGLAGSYEQYF
-	TRBV12-3/TRBV12-4	TRBJ2-2	TRBD1	TGTGCCAGCAGAACAGGGGTCGGGTCCACCGGGGAGCTGTTTTTT	CASRTGVGSTGELFF
-	TRBV10-3	TRBJ2-1	-	TGTGCCATCAGTGAGTCTCTTAATGGACACAGTGGCGATGAGCAGTTCTTC	CAISESLNGHSGDEQFF
few	TRBV3-1	TRBJ2-3	-	TGTGCCAGCAGCTGGCGGACGGTAACGCTCACAGATACGCAGTATTTT	CASSWRTVTLTDTQYF
-	TRBV5-1	TRBJ1-2	-	TGCGCCAGCAGCTTGGAGCAGGTGCTTGGCTACACCTTC	CASSLEQVLGYTF
-	TRBV20-1	TRBJ2-7	TRBD2	TGCAGTGCTCCGCGGCGCAGGACTGGGGGAGGGCCCCCCTACGAGCAGTACTTC	CSAPRRRTGGGPPYEQYF
few	TRBV10-3	TRBJ2-1	-	TGTGCCATCAATCGGGGGCTGGGAAATGAGCAGTTCTTC	CAINRGLGNEQFF
many	TRBV7-8	TRBJ1-1	-	TGTGCCAGCAGCTTAGGGAGTCTCACTGAAGCTTTCTTT	CASSLGSLTEAFF
many	TRBV12-3/TRBV12-4	TRBJ1-2	TRBD1	TGTGCCAGCAGTCCCCCCGGACAGGGGGTGATCTATGGCTACACCTTC	CASSPPGQGVIYGYTF
many	TRBV10-2	TRBJ1-2	-	TGCGCCAGCAGTGACCGTTATGGCTACACCTTC	CASSDRYGYTF
few	TRBV6-2/TRBV6-3	TRBJ1-1	-	TGTGCCAGCAGTTACCGGGTGCAGGTGAACACTGAAGCTTTCTTT	CASSYRVQVNTEAFF
-	TRBV3-1	TRBJ1-3	-	TGTGCCAGCAGCCCGTTCGTAAGGGGATCTGGAAACACCATATATTTT	CASSPFVRGSGNTIYF
few	TRBV10-3	TRBJ2-1	-	TGTGCCACTTTACGGGAATCCTACAATGAGCAGTTCTTC	CATLRESYNEQFF
-	TRBV12-3/TRBV12-4	TRBJ2-1	TRBD2	TGTGCCAGCACCCTCAGACTAGCGTACTACAATGAGCAGTTCTTC	CASTLRLAYYNEQFF
many	TRBV30	TRBJ1-2	-	TGTGCCTGGTACATGTCTAACTATGGCTACACCTTC	CAWYMSNYGYTF
few	TRBV5-1	TRBJ1-1	-	TGCGCCAGCAGCCCCCGAGGGTCGAGTGACAATGAAGCTTTCTTT	CASSPRGSSDNEAFF
many	TRBV19	TRBJ2-1	TRBD2	TGTGCCAGTAGTACCTTAGCGGGAGGGTTGGGGGAGCAGTTCTTC	CASSTLAGGLGEQFF
-	TRBV5-1	TRBJ2-1	TRBD1	TGCGCCAGCATATCGGGACAGGTAGGCAATGAGCAGTTCTTC	CASISGQVGNEQFF
many	TRBV7-2	TRBJ2-2	TRBD1	TGTGCCAGCAGCTACGGGACAGGGTGGGATACCGGGGAGCTGTTTTTT	CASSYGTGWDTGELFF